The 18 T cell receptor beta chains reported below all come from one sample, sequenced in a study of Graves' ophthalmopathy and Graves' hyperthyroidism. As the template, RNA transcripts were used to amplify TCR beta CDR3 regions. RT-PCR in the first round used HTBI primers; a second-round multiplex PCR followed. TCRdb independently ran MiXCR on the multiplex PCR reads; one entry per CDR3 protein. The data contain 200,000 to 250,000 distinct CDR3 sequences, around 45% of them singletons. Sequenced sample: peripheral blood. Receptors were obtained from an adult man with Graves' ophthalmopathy.

There are many counts of this clonotype. V is TRBV7-9 and J is TRBJ1-1, with no clear D. Per germline, CDR1 SEHNR and CDR2 FQNEAQ (reference sequence). V was shortened by 3 bases and J by 7 bases, with 6 bases between the two germline ends. The CDR3 has 11 residues. The CDR3 spells CASSLGIEAFF. The CDR3 DNA sequence: TGTGCCAGCAGCTTGGGGATTGAAGCTTTCTTT. Using reference TRBV7-9 and TRBJ1-1 for the parts outside the CDR3, the full variable domain is DTGVSQNPRHKITKRGQNVTFRCDPISEHNRLYWYRQTLGQGPEFLTYFQNEAQLEKSRLLSDRFSAERPKGSFSTLEIQRTEQGDSAMYLCASSLGIEAFFGQGTRLTVV.

This clonotype was seen a handful of times. This rearrangement joins TRBV10-3 to TRBJ2-5; D is unresolved. Trimming cost V 2 bases and J 0 bases, with 10 bases left between them. CDR3 length equals 15 residues. Germline V lookup: CDR1 ENHRY, CDR2 SYGVKD. The CDR3 DNA follows: TGTGCCATCAGTGAGGCCGTGGGGTACCAAGAGACCCAGTACTTC. It translates to CAISEAVGYQETQYF.

V is TRBV7-3 and J is TRBJ2-5; perhaps TRBD1 as D (6 bases). This CDR3 is built from 16 residues. V lost 2 bases, J lost 2 bases, and 15 bases lay in between. Per the germline V gene, CDR1 is SGHTA and CDR2 is FQGTGA. The CDR3 bases are TGTGCCAGCAGCTTATTTAGTCAGGGGTTACAAGAGACCCAGTACTTC. This gives the protein CASSLFSQGLQETQYF.

In its sample, this clonotype was seen a few times. V usage is TRBV2 and J usage is TRBJ1-2, with 10 bases fitting TRBD1. Looked up from germline, CDR1 is SNHLY and CDR2 is FYNNEI. J lost 0 bases, V lost 6 bases, and 10 bases had no gene match. CDR3 size: 17 residues. The CDR3 here is CASSPSGTGDTNYGYTF. DNA for the CDR3: TGTGCCAGCAGCCCCTCGGGGACAGGGGATACTAACTATGGCTACACCTTC.

This clonotype turned up a few times. This chain links TRBV7-6 with TRBJ2-5; tentative D call: TRBD1 (5 bases). CDR1 is SGHVS, CDR2 FNYEAQ, per germline. There are 16 residues in the CDR3. Deletions cut 1 base from V and 1 base from J, with 13 bases between. The CDR3 is CASSLVGRQSQETQYF. In DNA form, the CDR3 reads TGTGCCAGCAGCTTAGTTGGTCGACAGTCCCAAGAGACCCAGTACTTC.

A note on this clonotype: The junction and the germline gene differ at one end; a read error may be behind it. J is TRBJ2-2 and V is TRBV10-3; 12 nucleotides line up with TRBD1. Germline lookup yields CDR1 ENHRY and CDR2 SYGVKD. The CDR3 contains 18 residues. The CDR3 region is CAISEPGQGALGTGELFF. The DNA of the CDR3 is TGTGCCATCAGCGAACCGGGACAGGGGGCATTGGGAACCGGGGAGCTGTTCTTT.

The chain carries TRBV7-9 and TRBJ2-5, with D perhaps TRBD1 or TRBD2 (5 bases each). Trimming took 6 bases from V and 4 from J, leaving 12 bases between them. CDR1 is SEHNR and CDR2 is FQNEAQ in the germline V gene (reference sequence). The CDR3 covers 13 residues. CDR3 coding DNA: TGTGCCAGCAGTAGGGGCCGGGGAGAGACCCAGTACTTC. This gives the protein CASSRGRGETQYF.

This clonotype was seen just once. V usage is TRBV19 and J usage is TRBJ2-2, with D hard to call. V was pared by 6 bases and J by 0 bases, with 8 bases between. Germline V CDR1 and CDR2: LNHDA, SQIVND (reference sequence). The length of the CDR3 is 14 residues. The CDR3 loop reads CASRVQTNTGELFF. CDR3 bases: TGTGCCAGTAGAGTCCAAACGAACACCGGGGAGCTGTTTTTT.

V is TRBV7-8 and J is TRBJ2-6; D may be TRBD1 (6 bases). The CDR3 contains 15 residues. Germline V CDR1 and CDR2: SGHVS, FQNEAQ. Trimming shortened V by 2 bases and J by 4 bases, and 9 bases separated the two germline ends. The DNA for the CDR3 is TGTGCCAGCAGCTTATGGGGGCGAGGGGCCAACGTCCTGACTTTC. It specifies CASSLWGRGANVLTF. The full variable domain, with the rest looked up from reference TRBV7-8 and TRBJ2-6, is GAGVSQSPRYKVAKRGQDVALRCDPISGHVSLFWYQQALGQGPEFLTYFQNEAQLDKSGLPSDRFFAERPEGSVSTLKIQRTQQEDSAVYLCASSLWGRGANVLTFGAGSRLTVL.

The chain combines TRBV29-1 with TRBJ1-3; 8 positions match TRBD1. The junction had 13 bases not matched to a gene; V was cut back by 7 bases and J by 2 bases. CDR1 and CDR2 (germline): SQVTM, ANQGSEA. This CDR3 has 16 residues. The CDR3 spells CSAARVTQGAGNTIYF. In DNA, the CDR3 is TGCAGCGCCGCAAGGGTGACACAGGGGGCTGGAAACACCATATATTTT.

A word on this clonotype: A read error may explain this, as a much larger clone is one base away. The rearrangement uses TRBV7-2 and TRBJ1-1, with D perhaps matching TRBD1 (5 bases). The CDR3 has 14 amino acids. Germline CDR1 and CDR2: SGHTA and FQGNSA. CDR3 DNA: TGTGCCAGCAGCCCGGGACGGTCGAACACTGAAGCTCTCTTT. This encodes CASSPGRSNTEALF.

This clonotype came up a few times. The V gene is TRBV9, the J gene TRBJ1-2; D not certain. Germline CDR1 reads SGDLS; CDR2 reads YYNGEE. This CDR3 region has 12 residues. Trimming cost V 3 bases and J 6 bases, with 9 bases left between them. The CDR3 reads CASSAWDHGYTF. In DNA, the CDR3 is TGTGCCAGCAGCGCGTGGGATCATGGCTACACCTTC.

This clonotype came up a few times. The chain has TRBV14 and TRBJ2-5; D not resolved. The CDR3 sequence is 14 residues long. The V gene lost 4 bases and the J gene lost 4 bases, with 13 bases spanning the gap. In germline, CDR1 is SGHDN, CDR2 FVKESK. CDR3 sequence reads: CASSPGRFRETQYF. In nucleotides, the CDR3 is TGTGCCAGCAGCCCTGGACGGTTCCGAGAGACCCAGTACTTC.

This chain joins TRBV7-2 and TRBJ2-1; 9 bases line up with TRBD2. V was pared by 5 bases and J by 4 bases, with 6 bases of the junction left unmatched. Germline V gene data show CDR1 as SGHTA and CDR2 as FQGNSA. The CDR3 contains 15 residues. The CDR3 coding sequence is TGTGCCAGCAGCCGAGCGGGGGGAAGGTACAATGAGCAGTTCTTC. Protein sequence: CASSRAGGRYNEQFF.

This clonotype was picked up many times. The rearrangement joins TRBV24-1 to TRBJ2-7; D remains ambiguous. The CDR3 extends over 13 amino acids. Deletions cut 4 bases from V and 3 bases from J, with 9 bases between. Germline V gives CDR1 KGHDR, CDR2 SFDVKD. CDR3 DNA: TGTGCCACCAGTGACTTGGACGGCTACGAGCAGTACTTC. Protein product: CATSDLDGYEQYF.

V usage is TRBV20-1 and J usage is TRBJ1-3; D is unresolved. The CDR3 is made up of 14 amino acids. CDR1 and CDR2 (germline): DFQATT, SNEGSKA (reference sequence). V shed 6 bases and J shed 0 bases, with 12 bases lying between them. CDR3 region: CSAPFQSSGNTIYF. The CDR3 coding sequence is TGCAGTGCCCCCTTTCAGAGCTCTGGAAACACCATATATTTT.

This chain links TRBV12-3 or TRBV12-4 with TRBJ1-1, with D maybe TRBD1 (5 bases). Trimming removed 6 bases from V and 3 bases from J, with 14 bases in between. The CDR3 runs to 14 residues. CDR3 coding DNA: TGTGCCAGCAGCGACGGCCTCAGGGACACTGAAGCTTTCTTT. It translates to CASSDGLRDTEAFF.

The chain employs TRBV20-1 and TRBJ1-6; D ambiguous. Germline loops: CDR1 DFQATT, CDR2 SNEGSKA (reference sequence). CDR3 size: 13 residues. With 1 base removed from V and 3 bases from J, the gap between germline ends came to 4 bases. Here the CDR3 reads CSARGGYNSPLHF. CDR3 DNA sequence: TGCAGTGCTAGAGGGGGCTATAATTCACCCCTCCACTTT.